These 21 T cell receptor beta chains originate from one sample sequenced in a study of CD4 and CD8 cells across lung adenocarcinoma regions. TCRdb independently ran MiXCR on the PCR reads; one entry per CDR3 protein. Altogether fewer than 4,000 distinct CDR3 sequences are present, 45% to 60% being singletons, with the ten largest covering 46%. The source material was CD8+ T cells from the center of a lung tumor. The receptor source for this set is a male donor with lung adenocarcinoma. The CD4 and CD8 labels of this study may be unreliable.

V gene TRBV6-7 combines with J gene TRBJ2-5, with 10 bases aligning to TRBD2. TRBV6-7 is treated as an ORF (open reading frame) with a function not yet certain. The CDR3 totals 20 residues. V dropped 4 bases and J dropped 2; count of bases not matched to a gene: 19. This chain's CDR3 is CASSFNLRWTSGRSQETQYF. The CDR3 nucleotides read TGTGCCAGCAGTTTCAACCTCAGGTGGACTAGCGGTAGAAGTCAAGAGACCCAGTACTTC.

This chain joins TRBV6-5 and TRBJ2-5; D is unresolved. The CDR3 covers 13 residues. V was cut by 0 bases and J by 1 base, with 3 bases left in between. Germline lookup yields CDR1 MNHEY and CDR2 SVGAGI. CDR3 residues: CASSYSAQETQYF. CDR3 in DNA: TGTGCCAGCAGTTACTCGGCCCAAGAGACCCAGTACTTC.

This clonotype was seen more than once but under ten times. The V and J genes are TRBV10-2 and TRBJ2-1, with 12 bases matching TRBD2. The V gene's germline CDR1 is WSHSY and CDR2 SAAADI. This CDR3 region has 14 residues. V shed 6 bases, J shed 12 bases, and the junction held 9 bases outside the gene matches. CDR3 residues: CASSAGLAGLGQFF. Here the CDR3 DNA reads TGCGCCAGCAGCGCGGGACTAGCGGGCCTCGGGCAGTTCTTC.

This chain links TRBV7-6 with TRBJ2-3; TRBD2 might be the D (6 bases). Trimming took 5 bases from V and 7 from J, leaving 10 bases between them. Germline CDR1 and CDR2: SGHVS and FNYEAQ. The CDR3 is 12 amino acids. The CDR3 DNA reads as TGTGCCAGCAGCAATAGCGGAAATACGCAGTATTTT. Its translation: CASSNSGNTQYF.

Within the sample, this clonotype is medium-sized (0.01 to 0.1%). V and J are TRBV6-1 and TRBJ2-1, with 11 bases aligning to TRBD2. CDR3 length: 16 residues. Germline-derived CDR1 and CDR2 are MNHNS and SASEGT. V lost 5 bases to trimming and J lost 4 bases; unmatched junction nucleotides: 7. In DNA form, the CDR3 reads TGTGCCAGCAGTCTCATAGCGGGAGGGCGATACAATGAGCAGTTCTTC. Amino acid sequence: CASSLIAGGRYNEQFF.

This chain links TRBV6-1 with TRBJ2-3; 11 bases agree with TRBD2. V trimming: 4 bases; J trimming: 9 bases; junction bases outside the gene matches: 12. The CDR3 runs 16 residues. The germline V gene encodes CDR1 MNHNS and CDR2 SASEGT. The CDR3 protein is CASSVGSGGGPGTQYF. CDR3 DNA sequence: TGTGCCAGCAGTGTGGGTAGCGGGGGGGGGCCGGGGACGCAGTATTTT.

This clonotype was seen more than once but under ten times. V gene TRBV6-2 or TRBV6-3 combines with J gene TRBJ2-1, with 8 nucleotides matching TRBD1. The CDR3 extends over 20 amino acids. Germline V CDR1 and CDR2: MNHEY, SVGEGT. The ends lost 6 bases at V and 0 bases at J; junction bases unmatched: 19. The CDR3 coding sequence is TGTGCCAGCAGAGCCACTCTCGGGACAGGTTTTGATAGCTCCTACAATGAGCAGTTCTTC. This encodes CASRATLGTGFDSSYNEQFF.

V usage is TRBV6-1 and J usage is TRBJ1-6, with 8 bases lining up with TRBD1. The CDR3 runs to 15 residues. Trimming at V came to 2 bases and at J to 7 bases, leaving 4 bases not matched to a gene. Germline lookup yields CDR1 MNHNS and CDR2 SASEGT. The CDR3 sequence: CASSELAGGNSPLHF. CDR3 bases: TGTGCCAGCAGTGAATTGGCAGGGGGCAATTCACCCCTCCACTTT.

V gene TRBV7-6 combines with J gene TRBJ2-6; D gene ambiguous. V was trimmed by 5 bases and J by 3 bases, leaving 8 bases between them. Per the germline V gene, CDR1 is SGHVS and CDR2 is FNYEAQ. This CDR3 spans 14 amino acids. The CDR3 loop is CASSPPSGANVLTF. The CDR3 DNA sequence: TGTGCCAGCAGCCCTCCTAGTGGGGCCAACGTCCTGACTTTC.

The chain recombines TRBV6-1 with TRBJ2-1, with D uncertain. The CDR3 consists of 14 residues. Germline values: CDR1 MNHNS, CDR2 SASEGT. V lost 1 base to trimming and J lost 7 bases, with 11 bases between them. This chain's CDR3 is CASSEGISRNEQFF. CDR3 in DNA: TGTGCCAGCAGTGAAGGCATATCGAGAAATGAGCAGTTCTTC.

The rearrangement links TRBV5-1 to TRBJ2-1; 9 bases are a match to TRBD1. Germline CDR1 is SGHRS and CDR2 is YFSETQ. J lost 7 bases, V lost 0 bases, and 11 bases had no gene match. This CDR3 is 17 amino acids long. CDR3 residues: CASSLVPLSDRGNEQFF. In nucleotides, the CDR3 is TGCGCCAGCAGCTTGGTCCCCTTATCAGACAGGGGGAATGAGCAGTTCTTC. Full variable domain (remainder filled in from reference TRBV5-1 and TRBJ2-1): KAGVTQTPRYLIKTRGQQVTLSCSPISGHRSVSWYQQTPGQGLQFLFEYFSETQRNKGNFPGRFSGRQFSNSRSEMNVSTLELGDSALYLCASSLVPLSDRGNEQFFGPGTRLTVL.

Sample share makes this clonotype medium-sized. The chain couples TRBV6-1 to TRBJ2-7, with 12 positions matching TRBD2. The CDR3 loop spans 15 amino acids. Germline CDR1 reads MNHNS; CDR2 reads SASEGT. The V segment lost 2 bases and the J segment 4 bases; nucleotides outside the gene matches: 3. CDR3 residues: CASSERLAGAYEQYF. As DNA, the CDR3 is TGTGCCAGCAGTGAACGACTAGCGGGAGCGTACGAGCAGTACTTC.

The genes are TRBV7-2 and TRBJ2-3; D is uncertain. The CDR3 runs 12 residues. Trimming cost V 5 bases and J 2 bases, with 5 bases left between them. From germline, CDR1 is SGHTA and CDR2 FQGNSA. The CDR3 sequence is CASSPYTDTQYF. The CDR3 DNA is TGTGCCAGCAGCCCCTACACAGATACGCAGTATTTT.

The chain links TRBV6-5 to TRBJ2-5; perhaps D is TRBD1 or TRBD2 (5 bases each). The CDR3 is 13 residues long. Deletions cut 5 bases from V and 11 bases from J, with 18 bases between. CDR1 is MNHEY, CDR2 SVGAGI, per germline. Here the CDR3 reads CASSNGLLGEQYF. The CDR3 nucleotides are TGTGCCAGCAGTAACGGGTTGTTGGGGGAGCAGTACTTC.

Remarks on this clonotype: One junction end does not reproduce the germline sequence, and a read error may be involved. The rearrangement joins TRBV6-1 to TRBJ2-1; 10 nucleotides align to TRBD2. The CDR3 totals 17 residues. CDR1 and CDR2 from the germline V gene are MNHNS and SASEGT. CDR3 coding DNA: TGTGCCAGCAGACAAGGGCTAGCGGGAGTTCGTTACGATGAGCAGTTTTTC. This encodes CASRQGLAGVRYDEQFF.

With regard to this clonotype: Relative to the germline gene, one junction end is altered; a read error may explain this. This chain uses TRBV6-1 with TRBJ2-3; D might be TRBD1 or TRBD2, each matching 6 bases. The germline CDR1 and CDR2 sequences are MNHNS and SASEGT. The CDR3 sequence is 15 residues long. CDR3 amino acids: CASSEGWGDKDTQYF. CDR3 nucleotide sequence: TGTGCCAGCAGTGAAGGTTGGGGGGACAAAGATACGCAGTATTTC.

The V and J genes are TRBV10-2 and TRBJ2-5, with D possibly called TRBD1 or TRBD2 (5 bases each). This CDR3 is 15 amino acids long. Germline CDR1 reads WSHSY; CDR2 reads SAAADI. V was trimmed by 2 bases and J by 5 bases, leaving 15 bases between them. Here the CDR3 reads CASSEGWDVQETQYF. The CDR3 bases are TGCGCCAGCAGTGAGGGGTGGGACGTGCAGGAGACCCAGTACTTC.

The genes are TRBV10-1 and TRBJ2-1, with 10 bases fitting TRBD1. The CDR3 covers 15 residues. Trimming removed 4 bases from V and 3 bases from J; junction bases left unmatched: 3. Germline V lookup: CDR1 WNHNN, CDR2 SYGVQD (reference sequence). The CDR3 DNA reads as TGCGCCAGCAGTGTTGGGACAGGGGTCTACAATGAGCAGTTCTTC. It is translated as CASSVGTGVYNEQFF.

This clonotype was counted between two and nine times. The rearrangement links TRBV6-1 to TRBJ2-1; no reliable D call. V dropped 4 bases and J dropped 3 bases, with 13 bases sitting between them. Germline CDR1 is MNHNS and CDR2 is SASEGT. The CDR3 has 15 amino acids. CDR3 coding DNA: TGTGCCAGCAGTGCCTATGCGGTACTCTACAATGAGCAGTTCTTC. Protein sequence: CASSAYAVLYNEQFF.

Here the CDR3 reads CASSFSFTDTQYF. CDR3 nucleotide sequence: TGTGCCAGCAGCTTTAGCTTCACAGATACGCAGTATTTT. The chain couples TRBV7-6 to TRBJ2-3; D not certain. The V end lost 3 bases, the J end lost 2 bases, and 6 bases lay between the germline ends. CDR1 SGHVS and CDR2 FNYEAQ come from the germline V gene. The CDR3 is made up of 13 amino acids.

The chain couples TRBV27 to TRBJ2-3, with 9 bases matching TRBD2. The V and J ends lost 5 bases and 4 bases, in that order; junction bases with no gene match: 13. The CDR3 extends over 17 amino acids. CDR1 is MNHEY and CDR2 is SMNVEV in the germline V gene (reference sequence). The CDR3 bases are TGTGCCAGCAGTCCCCCCCCGAGCGGGAGGTTTGCAGATACGCAGTATTTT. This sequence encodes CASSPPPSGRFADTQYF.